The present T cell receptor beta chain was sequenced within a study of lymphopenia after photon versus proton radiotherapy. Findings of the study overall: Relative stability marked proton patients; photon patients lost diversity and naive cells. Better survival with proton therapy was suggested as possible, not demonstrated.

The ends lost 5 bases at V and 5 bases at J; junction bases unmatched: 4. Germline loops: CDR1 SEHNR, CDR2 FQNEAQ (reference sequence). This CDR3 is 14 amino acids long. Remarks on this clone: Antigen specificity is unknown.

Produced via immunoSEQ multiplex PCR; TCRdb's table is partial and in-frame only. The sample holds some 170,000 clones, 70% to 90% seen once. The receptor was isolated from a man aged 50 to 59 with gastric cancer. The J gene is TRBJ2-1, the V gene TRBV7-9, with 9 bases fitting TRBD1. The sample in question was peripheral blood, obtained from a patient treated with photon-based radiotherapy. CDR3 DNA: TGTGCCAGCAGCCCCGACAGGGGGGACAATGAGCAGTTCTTC. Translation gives CASSPDRGDNEQFF. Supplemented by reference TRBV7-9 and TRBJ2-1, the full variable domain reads DTGVSQNPRHKITKRGQNVTFRCDPISEHNRLYWYRQTLGQGPEFLTYFQNEAQLEKSRLLSDRFSAERPKGSFSTLEIQRTEQGDSAMYLCASSPDRGDNEQFFGPGTRLTVL.